In its sample, the clone carrying this T cell receptor (beta chain) was seen a few times. Antigen: not known. This sample is part of a study of early T cells in non-severe SARS-CoV-2 infection. As for the study in general: Investigators sequenced bulk RNA drawn from unsorted whole blood, and chains remained unpaired. General study points: VDJdb matches were skewed toward anti-spike CD8 T cell responses.

The TCR library protocol attached unique molecular identifiers to the individual cDNA molecules. TCRdb reprocessed the 5' RACE reads with MiXCR, giving one entry per CDR3 protein. The table records around 35,000 distinct CDR3 sequences, roughly 6% of them present only once. The CDR3 length is 15 residues. Deletions cut 4 bases from V and 6 bases from J, with 20 bases between. The germline CDR1 and CDR2 sequences are SGHKS and YYEKEE (reference sequence). This sequence was found in an adult who was a healthcare worker with PCR-confirmed SARS-CoV-2 infection or an uninfected control (not recorded which). V usage is TRBV5-5 and J usage is TRBJ2-7; weak D call: TRBD2 (6 bases). The sequenced sample was whole blood. CDR3 in amino acids: CASSTDRGDLPEQYF. DNA for the CDR3: TGTGCCAGCAGCACGGACCGCGGGGATTTGCCCGAGCAGTACTTC. The full variable domain, with the rest looked up from reference TRBV5-5 and TRBJ2-7, is DAGVTQSPTHLIKTRGQQVTLRCSPISGHKSVSWYQQVLGQGPQFIFQYYEKEERGRGNFPDRFSARQFPNYSSELNVNALLLGDSALYLCASSTDRGDLPEQYFGPGTRLTVT.